This passage covers 24 T cell receptor beta chains from one sample sequenced in a study of blood T cells in healthy people across ages. A second PCR of about 7 to 11 cycles used a sample-barcoded 5' primer and a J-beta primer mix. TCRdb re-called the 5' RACE reads through MiXCR, storing one row per CDR3 protein. The sample has hundreds of thousands of distinct CDR3 sequences; 58% are singletons. The sequenced material came from blood. The origin of the receptors is a man aged 60 to 75 in good health.

The gene calls are TRBV3-1 and TRBJ2-5; D perhaps matches TRBD2 (5 bases). CDR1 is LGHDT and CDR2 is YNNKEL in the germline V gene (reference sequence). Trimming stripped 6 bases from V and 4 bases from J, with 15 bases between. The CDR3 contains 14 residues. CDR3: CASRASLAGETQYF. DNA for the CDR3: TGTGCCAGCAGAGCAAGTTTGGCGGGAGAGACCCAGTACTTC.

This clonotype has only a few counts. The J gene is TRBJ1-5, the V gene TRBV29-1; 8 positions agree with TRBD1. Trimming cost V 6 bases and J 1 base; bases outside gene matches: 5. CDR3 length: 14 amino acids. Germline V gives CDR1 SQVTM, CDR2 ANQGSEA. The CDR3 spells CSVVRTGSNQPQHF. The CDR3 DNA sequence: TGCAGCGTGGTAAGGACAGGGAGCAATCAGCCCCAGCATTTT.

This clonotype was seen once. The CDR3 protein is CSARSQQETQYF. The CDR3 bases are TGCAGTGCTAGAAGTCAGCAAGAGACCCAGTACTTC. The chain is built from TRBV20-1 and TRBJ2-5; D gene ambiguous. The CDR3 covers 12 residues. Germline assignment: CDR1 DFQATT and CDR2 SNEGSKA (reference sequence). V was trimmed by 2 bases and J by 2 bases, leaving 6 bases between them.

This clonotype has only a few counts. V usage is TRBV29-1 and J usage is TRBJ1-2, with 9 positions matching TRBD1. CDR1 is SQVTM, CDR2 ANQGSEA, per germline. CDR3 length equals 15 residues. Trimming cost V 6 bases and J 7 bases; bases outside gene matches: 15. The CDR3 reads CSVDTPGGQGTGYTF. Written as DNA, the CDR3 is TGCAGCGTCGACACCCCCGGTGGACAGGGGACTGGCTACACCTTC. Variable domain in full (rest from reference TRBV29-1 and TRBJ1-2): SAVISQKPSRDICQRGTSLTIQCQVDSQVTMMFWYRQQPGQSLTLIATANQGSEATYESGFVIDKFPISRPNLTFSTLTVSNMSPEDSSIYLCSVDTPGGQGTGYTFGSGTRLTVV.

This clonotype was counted only a few times. With a much larger clone just one base away, this may be a read error. The chain links TRBV7-2 to TRBJ2-1; D is unresolved. In germline, CDR1 is SGHTA, CDR2 FQGNSA. This CDR3 contains 14 residues. V was clipped by 5 bases and J by 3 bases, with 11 bases between them. CDR3 sequence reads: CASSVGNSYNEQFF. CDR3 sequence (DNA): TGTGCCAGCAGCGTAGGGAACAGCTACAATGAGCAGTTCTTC.

J is TRBJ1-2 and V is TRBV4-1, with 7 bases that match TRBD1. The CDR3 runs 15 residues. Germline V gene sequence: CDR1 MGHRA, CDR2 YSYEKL. The V gene end was trimmed by 1 base and the J gene end by 4 bases; junction bases not matched to a gene: 6. The CDR3 DNA sequence: TGCGCCAGCAGCCAAGGCCTCGGACAGGCCTATGGCTACACCTTC. Translation: CASSQGLGQAYGYTF.

CDR3 sequence: CASGQQGMEEETQYF. In DNA, the CDR3 is TGTGCCAGCGGCCAACAGGGGATGGAAGAAGAGACCCAGTACTTC. The chain employs TRBV6-5 and TRBJ2-5, with TRBD1 matching over 7 bases. Trimming cost V 8 bases and J 3 bases; bases outside gene matches: 12. The germline gives CDR1 MNHEY, CDR2 SVGAGI. This CDR3 comprises 15 residues.

The chain links TRBV9 to TRBJ2-5, with D possibly TRBD1 on 5 matching bases. Germline lookup yields CDR1 SGDLS and CDR2 YYNGEE. V was pared by 0 bases and J by 1 base, with 13 bases between. The CDR3 has 16 amino acids. The CDR3 spells CASSVGARRVQETQYF. The CDR3 DNA reads TGTGCCAGCAGCGTAGGGGCCCGCAGGGTCCAAGAGACCCAGTACTTC.

This chain joins TRBV6-5 and TRBJ2-5, with 14 bases identical to TRBD2. The closer fit of TRBJ2-7 to the DNA end suggests the J call may be wrong. The germline CDR1 and CDR2 sequences are MNHEY and SVGAGI. The CDR3 is 15 residues long. CDR3 loop: CASREGLAGVYEQYF. The CDR3 DNA is TGTGCCAGCAGGGAGGGACTAGCGGGGGTTTACGAGCAGTACTTC.

This clonotype came up a few times. The V gene is TRBV3-1, the J gene TRBJ2-1; D not certain. CDR1 is LGHDT, CDR2 YNNKEL, per germline (reference sequence). There are 15 residues in the CDR3. Trimming cost V 4 bases and J 2 bases, with 12 bases left between them. The CDR3, as DNA: TGTGCCAGCAGCCCCCCCTCGCGGACCTACAATGAGCAGTTCTTC. This sequence encodes CASSPPSRTYNEQFF.

This clonotype was seen many times. The chain uses TRBV20-1 and TRBJ2-7; tentative D call: TRBD2 (7 bases). This CDR3 is 13 amino acids long. With 6 bases removed from V and 6 bases from J, the gap between germline ends came to 18 bases. Germline V gene sequence: CDR1 DFQATT, CDR2 SNEGSKA (reference sequence). As DNA, the CDR3 is TGCAGTGCCCCTGGGGGGGCTAGAGGCGAGCAGTACTTC. Its translation: CSAPGGARGEQYF.

The rearrangement uses TRBV20-1 and TRBJ2-5; no clear D gene. The CDR3 sequence is 16 residues long. Germline CDR1 reads DFQATT; CDR2 reads SNEGSKA (reference sequence). V lost 0 bases and J 4 bases, leaving 18 bases between the germline ends. CDR3 nucleotide sequence: TGCAGTGCTAGAGATCTGGCAGGCAGAATCAGAGAGACCCAGTACTTC. It is translated as CSARDLAGRIRETQYF.

The chain uses TRBV2 and TRBJ2-3; TRBD1 is a possible D gene (6 bases). This CDR3 is built from 14 residues. Germline-derived CDR1 and CDR2 are SNHLY and FYNNEI. Trimming took 3 bases from V and 6 from J, leaving 13 bases between them. The CDR3 sequence: CASSEGHTGDTQYF. CDR3 DNA sequence: TGTGCCAGCAGTGAGGGTCACACAGGGGATACGCAGTATTTT.

The chain combines TRBV2 with TRBJ2-6; possibly TRBD1 for D (5 bases). Per the germline V gene, CDR1 is SNHLY and CDR2 is FYNNEI. This CDR3 spans 15 amino acids. The V end lost 6 bases, the J end lost 1 base, and 10 bases lay between the germline ends. DNA for the CDR3: TGTGCCAGCAGCAACCAGGGTTCTGGGGCCAACGTCCTGACTTTC. Translated: CASSNQGSGANVLTF.

The chain couples TRBV4-2 to TRBJ2-7, with unresolved D. With the DNA end fitting TRBJ2-5 better, the J assignment may be wrong. This CDR3 contains 15 residues. CDR1 and CDR2 from the germline V gene are LGHNA and YNFKEQ. The CDR3 protein is CASSQDASISETQYF. DNA for the CDR3: TGTGCCAGCAGCCAAGACGCTTCAATTTCGGAGACCCAGTACTTC.

This chain links TRBV7-8 with TRBJ2-1; TRBD2 matches 9 bases. V gave up 5 bases and J gave up 4 bases; unmatched junction bases: 15. This CDR3 is built from 18 residues. Germline lookup yields CDR1 SGHVS and CDR2 FQNEAQ. Here the CDR3 DNA reads TGTGCCAGCAGCCCGAGGGCGTTAGCGGGGGTGCGATACAATGAGCAGTTCTTC. Amino acids: CASSPRALAGVRYNEQFF.

V and J are TRBV10-3 and TRBJ1-1, with unresolved D. Germline loops: CDR1 ENHRY, CDR2 SYGVKD. The V end lost 2 bases, the J end lost 5 bases, and 12 bases lay between the germline ends. CDR3 length: 14 amino acids. CDR3 coding DNA: TGTGCCATCAGTGAGAGAATGGGTTTTACTGAAGCTTTCTTT. This gives the protein CAISERMGFTEAFF.

This chain uses TRBV9 with TRBJ2-2, with unresolved D. Looked up from germline, CDR1 is SGDLS and CDR2 is YYNGEE. Trimming shortened V by 2 bases and J by 0 bases, and 5 bases separated the two germline ends. This CDR3 contains 14 residues. DNA of the CDR3: TGTGCCAGCAGCGTCAGTGCGAACACCGGGGAGCTGTTTTTT. Protein product: CASSVSANTGELFF. The whole variable domain, filled in from reference TRBV9 and TRBJ2-2, reads DSGVTQTPKHLITATGQRVTLRCSPRSGDLSVYWYQQSLDQGLQFLIQYYNGEERAKGNILERFSAQQFPDLHSELNLSSLELGDSALYFCASSVSANTGELFFGEGSRLTVL.

The chain joins TRBV20-1 to TRBJ2-1; D is possibly TRBD2 (5 bases). V lost 2 bases and J lost 8, with 10 bases in between. Germline CDR1 DFQATT, CDR2 SNEGSKA (reference sequence). The CDR3 has 12 residues. CDR3 DNA sequence: TGCAGTGCTAGACAACTAGGCGATGAGCAGTTCTTC. As protein: CSARQLGDEQFF.

The V and J genes are TRBV20-1 and TRBJ1-4; the D is unclear. The CDR3 extends over 12 amino acids. Germline CDR1 and CDR2: DFQATT and SNEGSKA (reference sequence). The CDR3 region has the DNA TGCAGGACGGGGATCTACAATGAAAAACTGTTTTTT. This encodes CRTGIYNEKLFF.

This clonotype was seen a few times. The chain uses TRBV20-1 and TRBJ2-5; a possible D gene is TRBD1 (5 bases). The J call may be mistaken, given a closer DNA end match to TRBJ2-7. The CDR3 is made up of 13 amino acids. Looked up from germline, CDR1 is DFQATT and CDR2 is SNEGSKA (reference sequence). For the CDR3, the DNA is TGCAGTGCTAGGGAGACAGATCTGTACGAGCAGTACTTC. Residues: CSARETDLYEQYF.

This clonotype was observed a handful of times. The J gene is TRBJ2-3, the V gene TRBV10-3; 8 bases agree with TRBD1. Germline V lookup: CDR1 ENHRY, CDR2 SYGVKD. V was clipped by 5 bases and J by 5 bases; unmatched bases: 6. The CDR3 sequence is 14 residues long. The CDR3 DNA follows: TGTGCCATCAGTCCCCAGGGGGCGGGAGATACGCAGTATTTT. It yields the protein CAISPQGAGDTQYF.

The chain links TRBV12-3 or TRBV12-4 to TRBJ2-1; 8 bases map to TRBD2. The J call may be mistaken, given a closer DNA end match to TRBJ2-7. The CDR3 extends over 15 amino acids. The CDR3, as DNA: TGTGCCAGCAGAAGGGGACTAGAGAAATACAATGAGCAGTACTTC. This codes for CASRRGLEKYNEQYF.

The chain combines TRBV29-1 with TRBJ2-3; D unclear. The V end was cut by 1 base, the J end by 7 bases, with 12 bases between. CDR1 is SQVTM, CDR2 ANQGSEA, per germline. This CDR3 region has 13 residues. In DNA, the CDR3 is TGCAGCGTTGAAGTTAGTGGTGAAAATACGCAGTATTTT. Its protein product is CSVEVSGENTQYF.